This passage covers 12 T cell receptor beta chains from one sample sequenced in a study of T-cell reconstitution after alpha-beta-depleted transplantation in children. Unique molecular identifiers were incorporated during preparation of the TCRbeta library. TCRdb passed the PCR reads through MiXCR, listing each CDR3 protein once. The table records roughly 100,000 distinct CDR3 sequences, roughly 7.7% of them present only once. The source was PBMCs from the stem cell graft donor, collected from the stem cell graft. The source is a human donor who donated a stem cell graft to a child with congenital amegakaryocytic thrombocytopenia.

This clonotype was picked up many times. The CDR3 is CAISESVRSRPGGYNEQFF. The CDR3 DNA reads as TGTGCCATCAGTGAGTCCGTACGCTCCAGGCCGGGAGGCTACAATGAGCAGTTCTTC. The chain employs TRBV10-3 and TRBJ2-1; 7 nucleotides line up with TRBD2. Germline values: CDR1 ENHRY, CDR2 SYGVKD. The CDR3 is 19 amino acids. Losses at the gene ends were 0 bases for V and 3 bases for J; bases not matched to a gene: 14.

This clonotype has a count of ten or more. The chain couples TRBV29-1 to TRBJ1-1, with 9 bases that match TRBD1. Germline CDR1 reads SQVTM; CDR2 reads ANQGSEA. V lost 4 bases and J lost 5; bases outside the gene matches: 5. The CDR3 is made up of 13 amino acids. The CDR3 sequence: CSVAPTGGTEAFF. The CDR3 bases are TGCAGCGTTGCACCGACAGGGGGAACTGAAGCTTTCTTT.

The genes are TRBV11-2 and TRBJ2-1; D unclear. Deletions cut 5 bases from V and 6 bases from J, with 14 bases between. Germline CDR1 SGHAT, CDR2 FQNNGV. CDR3 size: 14 residues. In nucleotides, the CDR3 is TGTGCCAGCAGCCTGGCTGGGCTAGGCAATGAGCAGTTCTTC. It specifies CASSLAGLGNEQFF.

V and J are TRBV5-1 and TRBJ2-1; 9 nucleotides match TRBD2. The CDR3 length is 17 residues. The ends lost 3 bases at V and 5 bases at J; junction bases unmatched: 12. CDR1 and CDR2 (germline): SGHRS, YFSETQ. This CDR3 is CASSSSPSGRSHNEQFF. CDR3 in DNA: TGCGCCAGCAGCTCGAGCCCCAGCGGGAGGAGCCACAATGAGCAGTTCTTC.

This clonotype was seen repeatedly, ten times or more. For the CDR3, the DNA is TGCAGTGCTAGAGCTTTGGAGGGAGGGCCCCAAGAGACCCAGTACTTC. This encodes CSARALEGGPQETQYF. This sequence joins TRBV20-1 and TRBJ2-5; 7 bases map to TRBD2. V dropped 1 base and J dropped 1; count of bases not matched to a gene: 9. Germline V gene lookup returns CDR1 DFQATT and CDR2 SNEGSKA (reference sequence). The CDR3 has 16 amino acids.

This clonotype was detected many times. The V and J genes are TRBV15 and TRBJ2-6, with D uncertain. Germline V lookup: CDR1 LNHNV, CDR2 YYDKDF (reference sequence). The CDR3 is 15 amino acids. Trimming took 0 bases from V and 4 from J, leaving 7 bases between them. CDR3 region: CATSRDLTGANVLTF. In nucleotides, the CDR3 is TGTGCCACCAGCAGAGATTTGACCGGGGCCAACGTCCTGACTTTC.

In its sample, this clonotype was seen many times. The chain is built from TRBV12-3 or TRBV12-4 and TRBJ2-4, with D uncertain. Between the trimmed V and J ends, which lost 1 base and 8 bases, there was a span of 12 bases. The CDR3 is made up of 14 amino acids. CDR3 protein: CASSLDPSMDIQYF. The CDR3 DNA sequence: TGTGCCAGCAGTTTAGACCCATCAATGGACATTCAGTACTTC.

Many counts were recorded for this clonotype. The chain is built from TRBV6-1 and TRBJ1-6, with D unresolved. V shed 11 bases and J shed 10 bases, with 12 bases lying between them. This CDR3 spans 11 amino acids. The germline gives CDR1 MNHNS, CDR2 SASEGT. The CDR3 protein is CAHGNSSPLHF. The CDR3 DNA reads TGTGCCCATGGCAACAGCTCACCCCTCCACTTT.

Of note for this clonotype: A much larger clonotype is one base distant, so this may be a read error. This rearrangement joins TRBV29-1 to TRBJ1-2; the D is unclear. The CDR3 consists of 13 residues. Germline CDR1 and CDR2: SQVTM and ANQGSEA. CDR3 amino acids: CRVEDTVNYGYTF. The DNA for the CDR3 is TGCAGAGTTGAAGACACAGTGAACTATGGCTACACCTTC.

This clonotype was observed at least ten times. This rearrangement joins TRBV5-4 to TRBJ2-2; perhaps D is TRBD1 or TRBD2 (6 bases each). The V gene lost 4 bases and the J gene lost 5 bases, with 15 bases spanning the gap. This CDR3 comprises 15 residues. In germline, CDR1 is SGHNT, CDR2 YYREEE (reference sequence). CDR3 protein: CASSPGAEWTGELFF. CDR3 nucleotides: TGTGCCAGCAGCCCGGGGGCAGAGTGGACCGGGGAGCTGTTTTTT.

This clonotype was seen repeatedly, ten times or more. The gene calls are TRBV5-6 and TRBJ2-7; D is undetermined. The CDR3 spans 11 residues. V lost 5 bases to trimming and J lost 2 bases, with 5 bases between them. Germline assignment: CDR1 SGHDT and CDR2 YYEEEE. CDR3 DNA sequence: TGTGCCAGCAGTTACACCTACGAGCAGTACTTC. Its protein product is CASSYTYEQYF.

This clonotype was seen ten or more times. This chain uses TRBV5-1 with TRBJ2-5; either TRBD1 or TRBD2 may fit D (5 bases each). Trimming removed 4 bases from V and 5 bases from J, with 12 bases in between. CDR1 is SGHRS and CDR2 is YFSETQ in the germline V gene. The CDR3 is made up of 13 amino acids. CDR3 nucleotides: TGCGCCAGCAGCCCCGGTTGGGGGGAGACCCAGTACTTC. Translated, it gives CASSPGWGETQYF.